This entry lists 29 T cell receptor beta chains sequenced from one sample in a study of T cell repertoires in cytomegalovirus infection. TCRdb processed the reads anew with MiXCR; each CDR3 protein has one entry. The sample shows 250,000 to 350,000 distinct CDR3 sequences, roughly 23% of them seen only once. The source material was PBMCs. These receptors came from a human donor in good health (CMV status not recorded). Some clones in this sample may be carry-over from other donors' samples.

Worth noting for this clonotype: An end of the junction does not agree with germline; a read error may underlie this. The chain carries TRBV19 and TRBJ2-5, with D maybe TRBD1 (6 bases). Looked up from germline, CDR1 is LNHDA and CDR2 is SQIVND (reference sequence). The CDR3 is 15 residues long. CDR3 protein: CTSSLVGHLGETQYF. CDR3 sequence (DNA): TGTACCAGTAGTCTTGTGGGACATCTGGGAGAGACCCAGTACTTC.

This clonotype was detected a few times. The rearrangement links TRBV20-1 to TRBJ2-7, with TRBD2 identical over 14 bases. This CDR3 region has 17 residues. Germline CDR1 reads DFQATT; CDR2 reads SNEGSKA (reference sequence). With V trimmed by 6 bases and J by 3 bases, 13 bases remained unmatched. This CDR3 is CSAAWSGLAGVYYEQYF. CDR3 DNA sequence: TGCAGTGCCGCGTGGTCGGGACTAGCGGGAGTTTACTACGAGCAGTACTTC.

The CDR3 here is CASSGAANTEAFF. Written as DNA, the CDR3 is TGTGCCAGCAGTGGAGCAGCCAACACTGAAGCTTTCTTT. V gene TRBV2 combines with J gene TRBJ1-1; D gene ambiguous. Trimming removed 4 bases from V and 2 bases from J, with 8 bases in between. The CDR3 extends over 13 amino acids. Germline CDR1 SNHLY, CDR2 FYNNEI.

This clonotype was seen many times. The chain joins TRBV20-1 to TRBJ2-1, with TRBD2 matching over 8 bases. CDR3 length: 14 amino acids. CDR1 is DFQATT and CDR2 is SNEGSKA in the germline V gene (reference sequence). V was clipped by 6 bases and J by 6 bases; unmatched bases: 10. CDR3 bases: TGCAGTGCCGAACCCGGGACTAGTAGCAATGAGCAGTTCTTC. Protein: CSAEPGTSSNEQFF.

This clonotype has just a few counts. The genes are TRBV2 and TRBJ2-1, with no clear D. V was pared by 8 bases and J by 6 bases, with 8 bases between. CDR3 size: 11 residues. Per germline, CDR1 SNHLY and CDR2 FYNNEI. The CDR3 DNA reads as TGTGCCAGCGCTATCCCCAATGAGCAGTTCTTC. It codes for CASAIPNEQFF.

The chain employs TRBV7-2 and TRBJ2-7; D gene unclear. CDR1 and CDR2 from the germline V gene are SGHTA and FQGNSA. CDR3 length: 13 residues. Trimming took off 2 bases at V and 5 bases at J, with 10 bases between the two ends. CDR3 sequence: CASSLRGGHEQYF. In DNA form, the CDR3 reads TGTGCCAGCAGCTTAAGAGGTGGCCACGAGCAGTACTTC.

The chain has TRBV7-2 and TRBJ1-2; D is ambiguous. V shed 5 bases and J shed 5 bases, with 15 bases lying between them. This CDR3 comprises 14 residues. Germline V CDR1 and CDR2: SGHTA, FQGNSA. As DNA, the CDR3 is TGTGCCAGCAGCCCCGCTCGGCTCGGGTATGGCTACACCTTC. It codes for CASSPARLGYGYTF.

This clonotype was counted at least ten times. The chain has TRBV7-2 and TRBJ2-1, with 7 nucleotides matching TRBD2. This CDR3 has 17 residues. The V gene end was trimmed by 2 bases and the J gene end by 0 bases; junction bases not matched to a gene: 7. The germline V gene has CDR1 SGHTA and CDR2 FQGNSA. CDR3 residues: CASSLRSRTSSYNEQFF. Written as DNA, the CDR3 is TGTGCCAGCAGCTTAAGGTCTCGGACTAGCTCCTACAATGAGCAGTTCTTC.

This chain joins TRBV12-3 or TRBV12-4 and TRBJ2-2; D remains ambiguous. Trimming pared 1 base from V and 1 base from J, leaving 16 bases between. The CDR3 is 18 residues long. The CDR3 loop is CASSLGIRGPLNTGELFF. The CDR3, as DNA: TGTGCCAGCAGTTTAGGCATTCGTGGACCCTTGAACACCGGGGAGCTGTTTTTT.

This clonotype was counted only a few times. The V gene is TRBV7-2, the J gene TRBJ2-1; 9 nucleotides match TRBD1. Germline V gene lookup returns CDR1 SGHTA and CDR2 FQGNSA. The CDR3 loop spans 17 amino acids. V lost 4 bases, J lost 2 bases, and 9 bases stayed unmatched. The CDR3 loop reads CASSSPGRDRAYNEQFF. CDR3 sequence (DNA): TGTGCCAGCAGCTCCCCGGGCCGGGACAGGGCCTACAATGAGCAGTTCTTC.

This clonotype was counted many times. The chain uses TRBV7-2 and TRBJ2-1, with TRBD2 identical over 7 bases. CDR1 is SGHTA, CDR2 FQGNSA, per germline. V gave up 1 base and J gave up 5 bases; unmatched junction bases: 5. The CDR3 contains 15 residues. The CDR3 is CASSLGDYRHNEQFF. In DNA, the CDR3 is TGTGCCAGCAGCTTAGGGGACTATCGTCACAATGAGCAGTTCTTC. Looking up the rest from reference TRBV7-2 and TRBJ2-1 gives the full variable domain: GAGVSQSPSNKVTEKGKDVELRCDPISGHTALYWYRQSLGQGLEFLIYFQGNSAPDKSGLPSDRFSAERTGGSVSTLTIQRTQQEDSAVYLCASSLGDYRHNEQFFGPGTRLTVL.

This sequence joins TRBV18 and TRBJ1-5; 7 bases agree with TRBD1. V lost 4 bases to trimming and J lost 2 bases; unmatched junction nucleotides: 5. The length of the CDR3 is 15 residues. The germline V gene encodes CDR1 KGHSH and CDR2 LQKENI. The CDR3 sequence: CASSLDRDGNQPQHF. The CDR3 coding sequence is TGTGCCAGCTCACTTGACAGGGACGGCAATCAGCCCCAGCATTTT.

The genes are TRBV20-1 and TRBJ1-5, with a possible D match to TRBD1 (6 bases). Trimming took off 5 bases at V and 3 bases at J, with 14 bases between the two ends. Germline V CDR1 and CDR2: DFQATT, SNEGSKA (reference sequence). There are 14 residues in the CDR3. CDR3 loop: CSAPARGHNQPQHF. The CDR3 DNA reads TGCAGTGCTCCGGCCCGGGGACACAATCAGCCCCAGCATTTT.

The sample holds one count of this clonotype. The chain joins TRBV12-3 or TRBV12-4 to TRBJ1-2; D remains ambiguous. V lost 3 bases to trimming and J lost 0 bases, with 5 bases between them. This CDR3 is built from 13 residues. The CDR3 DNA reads TGTGCCAGCAGTTTTACCTCTAACTATGGCTACACCTTC. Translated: CASSFTSNYGYTF.

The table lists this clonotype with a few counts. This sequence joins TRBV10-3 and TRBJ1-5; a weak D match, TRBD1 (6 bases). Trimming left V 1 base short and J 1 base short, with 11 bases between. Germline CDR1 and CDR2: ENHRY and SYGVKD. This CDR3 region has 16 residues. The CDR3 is CAISEFSGASNQPQHF. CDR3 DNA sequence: TGTGCCATCAGTGAGTTCTCGGGGGCAAGCAATCAGCCCCAGCATTTT.

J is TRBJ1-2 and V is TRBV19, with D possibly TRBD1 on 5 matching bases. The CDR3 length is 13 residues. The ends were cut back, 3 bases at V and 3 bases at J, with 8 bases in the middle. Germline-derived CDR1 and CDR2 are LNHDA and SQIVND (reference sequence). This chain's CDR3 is CASSITGDYGYTF. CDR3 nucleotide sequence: TGTGCCAGTAGTATCACAGGCGACTATGGCTACACCTTC.

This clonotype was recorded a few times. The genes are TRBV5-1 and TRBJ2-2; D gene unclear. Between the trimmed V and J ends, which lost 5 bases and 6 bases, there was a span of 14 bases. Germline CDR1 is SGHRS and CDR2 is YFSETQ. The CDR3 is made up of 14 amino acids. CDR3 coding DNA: TGCGCCAGCAGTCACCCAGGTGGGGCCGGGGAGCTGTTTTTT. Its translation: CASSHPGGAGELFF.

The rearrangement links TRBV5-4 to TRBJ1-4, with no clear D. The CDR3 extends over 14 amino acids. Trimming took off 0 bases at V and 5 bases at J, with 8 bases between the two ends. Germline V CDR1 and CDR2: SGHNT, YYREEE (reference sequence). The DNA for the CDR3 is TGTGCCAGCAGCTTGGGACACCGGAATGAAAAACTGTTTTTT. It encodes CASSLGHRNEKLFF.

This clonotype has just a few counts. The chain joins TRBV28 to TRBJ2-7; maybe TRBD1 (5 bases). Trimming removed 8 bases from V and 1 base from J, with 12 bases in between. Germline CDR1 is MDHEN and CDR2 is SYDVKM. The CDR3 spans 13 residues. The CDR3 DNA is TGTGCCAGCTGGGCAGGGAAATCCTACGAGCAGTACTTC. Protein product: CASWAGKSYEQYF. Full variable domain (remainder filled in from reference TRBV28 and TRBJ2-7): DVKVTQSSRYLVKRTGEKVFLECVQDMDHENMFWYRQDPGLGLRLIYFSYDVKMKEKGDIPEGYSVSREKKERFSLILESASTNQTSMYLCASWAGKSYEQYFGPGTRLTVT.

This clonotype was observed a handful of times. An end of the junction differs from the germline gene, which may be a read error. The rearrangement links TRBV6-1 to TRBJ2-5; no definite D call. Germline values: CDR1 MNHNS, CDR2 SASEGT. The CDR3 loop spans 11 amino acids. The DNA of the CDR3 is TGTGCCAGCACTGAAGGAGAGACCCAGTACTTC. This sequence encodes CASTEGETQYF.

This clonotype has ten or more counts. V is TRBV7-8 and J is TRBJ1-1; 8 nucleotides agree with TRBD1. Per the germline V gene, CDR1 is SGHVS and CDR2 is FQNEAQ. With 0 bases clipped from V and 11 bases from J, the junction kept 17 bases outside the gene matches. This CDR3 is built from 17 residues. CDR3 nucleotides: TGTGCCAGCAGCTTAGCACGGAGGGGACAGGCCGGAGAGTGGGCTTTCTTT. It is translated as CASSLARRGQAGEWAFF.

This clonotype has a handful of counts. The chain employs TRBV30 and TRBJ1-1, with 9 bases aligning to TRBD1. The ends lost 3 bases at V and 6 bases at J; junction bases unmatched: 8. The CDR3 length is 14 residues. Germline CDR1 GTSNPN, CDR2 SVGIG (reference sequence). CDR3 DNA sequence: TGTGCCTGGAGGGTACAGGGGGCGCGGGCTGAAGCTTTCTTT. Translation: CAWRVQGARAEAFF.

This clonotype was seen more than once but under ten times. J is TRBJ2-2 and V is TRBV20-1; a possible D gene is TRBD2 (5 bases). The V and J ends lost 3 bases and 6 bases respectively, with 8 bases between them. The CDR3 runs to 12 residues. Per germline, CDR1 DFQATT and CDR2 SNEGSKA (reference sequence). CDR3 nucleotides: TGCAGTGCTAGCGGACTGCCCGGGGAGCTGTTTTTT. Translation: CSASGLPGELFF.

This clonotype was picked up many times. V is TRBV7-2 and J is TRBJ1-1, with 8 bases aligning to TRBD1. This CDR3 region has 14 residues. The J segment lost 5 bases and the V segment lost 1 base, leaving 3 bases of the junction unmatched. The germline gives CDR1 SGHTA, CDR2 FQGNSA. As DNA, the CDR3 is TGTGCCAGCAGCTTAGACAACAGGGGGACTGAAGCTTTCTTT. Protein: CASSLDNRGTEAFF.

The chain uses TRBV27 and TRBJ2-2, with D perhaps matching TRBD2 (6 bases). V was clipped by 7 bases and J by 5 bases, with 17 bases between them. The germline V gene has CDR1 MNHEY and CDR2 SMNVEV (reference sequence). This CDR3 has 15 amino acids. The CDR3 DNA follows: TGTGCCAGCACCATGGGGCGGGGCCAAACCGGGGAGCTGTTTTTT. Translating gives CASTMGRGQTGELFF.

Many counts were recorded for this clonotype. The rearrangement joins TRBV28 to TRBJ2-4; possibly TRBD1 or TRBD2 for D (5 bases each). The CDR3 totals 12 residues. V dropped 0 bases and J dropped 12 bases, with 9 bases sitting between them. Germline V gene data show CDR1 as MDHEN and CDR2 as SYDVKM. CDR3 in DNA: TGTGCCAGCAGTTTATGGGGGGACGCTCAGTACTTC. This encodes CASSLWGDAQYF.

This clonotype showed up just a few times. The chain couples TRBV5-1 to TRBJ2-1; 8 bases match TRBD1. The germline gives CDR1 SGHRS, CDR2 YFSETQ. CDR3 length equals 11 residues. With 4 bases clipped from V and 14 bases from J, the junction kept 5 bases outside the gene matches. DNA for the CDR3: TGCGCCAGCAGCGGACAGGGTCGGGAGTTCTTC. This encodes CASSGQGREFF.

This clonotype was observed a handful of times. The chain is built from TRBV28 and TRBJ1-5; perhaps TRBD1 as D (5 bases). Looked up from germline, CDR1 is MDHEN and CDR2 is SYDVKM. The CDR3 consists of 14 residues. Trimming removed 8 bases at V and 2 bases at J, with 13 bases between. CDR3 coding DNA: TGTGCCAGCCGGGGACCACGGGGCAATCAGCCCCAGCATTTT. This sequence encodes CASRGPRGNQPQHF.

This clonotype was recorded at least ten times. DNA of the CDR3: TGTGCCAGCAGCTTTTCCCCGGGGTGGCAGTATACGCAGTATTTT. Residues: CASSFSPGWQYTQYF. This sequence joins TRBV7-2 and TRBJ2-3, with D perhaps matching TRBD2 (5 bases). Trimming stripped 3 bases from V and 7 bases from J, with 17 bases between. Germline V CDR1 and CDR2: SGHTA, FQGNSA. The CDR3 has 15 residues.